A single TCR beta chain is shown here with its context. Its antigen is still unknown. With 60 Vbeta and 13 Jbeta primers, the PCR was carried out. TCRdb's table, derived via immunoSEQ multiplex PCR, lists solely in-frame clones and lacks some. The repertoire includes about 120,000 clones, 80% to 85% of them detected once, and 2% to 2.5% sits in the top ten. The data originate from a study of cytomegalovirus exposure and HLA in healthy donors. Points from the study as a whole: Using a false discovery rate of 0.05, a later analysis showed that around 16,000 TCR beta sequences were associated with HLA alleles.

The CDR3 loop spans 13 amino acids. CDR1 and CDR2 (germline): SGHRS, YFSETQ. Trimming left V 2 bases short and J 5 bases short, with 10 bases between. The sample comprised PBMCs. This chain connects TRBV5-1 to TRBJ2-5; perhaps TRBD2 as D (5 bases). The clonotype comes from a woman aged 35 to 49 in good health and CMV-seronegative. CDR3 region: CASSFEGAETQYF. The CDR3 DNA sequence: TGCGCCAGCAGCTTTGAGGGCGCCGAGACCCAGTACTTC.